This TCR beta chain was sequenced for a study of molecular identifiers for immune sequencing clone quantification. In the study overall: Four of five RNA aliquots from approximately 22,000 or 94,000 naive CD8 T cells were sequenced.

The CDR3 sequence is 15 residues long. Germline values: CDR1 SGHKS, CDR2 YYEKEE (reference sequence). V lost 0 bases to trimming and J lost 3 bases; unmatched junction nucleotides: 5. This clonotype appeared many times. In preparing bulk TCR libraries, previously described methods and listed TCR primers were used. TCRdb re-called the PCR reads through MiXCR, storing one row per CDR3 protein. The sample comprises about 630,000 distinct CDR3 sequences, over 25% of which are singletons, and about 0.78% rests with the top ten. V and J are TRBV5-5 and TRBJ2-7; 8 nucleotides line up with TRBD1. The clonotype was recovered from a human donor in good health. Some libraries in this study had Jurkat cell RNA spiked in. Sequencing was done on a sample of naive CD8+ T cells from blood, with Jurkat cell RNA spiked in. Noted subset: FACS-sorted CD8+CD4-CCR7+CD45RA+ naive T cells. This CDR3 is CASSLAGTGDYEQYF. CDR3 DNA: TGTGCCAGCAGCTTGGCCGGGACAGGAGACTACGAGCAGTACTTC.